The 15 T cell receptor beta chains below all came from one sample that was sequenced in a study of T cell changes during pregnancy in multiple sclerosis. This table comes from immunoSEQ multiplex PCR, and its TCRdb copy is limited to in-frame clones, with some not included. The repertoire holds about 18,000 clones, with roughly 85% as singletons. This specimen consisted of CD8+ T cells from peripheral blood mononuclear cells, obtained in the third trimester of pregnancy. The receptor source for this set is a female donor in good health, enrolled as a control in a pregnancy study.

J is TRBJ1-1 and V is TRBV6-5; D is uncertain. Trimming stripped 0 bases from V and 5 bases from J, with 7 bases between. Per germline, CDR1 MNHEY and CDR2 SVGAGI. This CDR3 is 13 amino acids long. CDR3 amino acids: CASSYSSRTEAFF. CDR3 DNA: TGTGCCAGCAGTTACTCGTCCAGAACTGAAGCTTTCTTT.

This chain links TRBV9 with TRBJ2-1; 8 positions agree with TRBD2. The CDR3 sequence is 15 residues long. CDR1 is SGDLS and CDR2 is YYNGEE in the germline V gene. V lost 0 bases and J lost 1; bases outside the gene matches: 0. The CDR3 protein is CASSVAGGSYNEQFF. CDR3 DNA sequence: TGTGCCAGCAGCGTAGCGGGGGGGTCCTACAATGAGCAGTTCTTC.

V and J are TRBV6-5 and TRBJ1-2; no firm D call. Germline V gene lookup returns CDR1 MNHEY and CDR2 SVGAGI. The CDR3 consists of 13 residues. V was pared by 2 bases and J by 5 bases, with 9 bases between. DNA for the CDR3: TGTGCCAGCAGTTACGAGGGTGGATATGGCTACACCTTC. This encodes CASSYEGGYGYTF.

The rearrangement links TRBV4-1 to TRBJ2-7; D gene ambiguous. The V gene lost 0 bases and the J gene lost 3 bases, with 9 bases spanning the gap. There are 14 residues in the CDR3. In germline, CDR1 is MGHRA, CDR2 YSYEKL. The CDR3 loop reads CASSQDLQSYEQYF. In nucleotides, the CDR3 is TGCGCCAGCAGCCAAGATTTACAGAGCTACGAGCAGTACTTC.

V gene TRBV4-3 combines with J gene TRBJ1-5; D is unclear. Per the germline V gene, CDR1 is LGHNA and CDR2 is YSLEER. CDR3 length equals 17 residues. V was clipped by 0 bases and J by 10 bases, with 22 bases between them. In DNA, the CDR3 is TGCGCCAGCAGCCAAGACGTGGACTTGATCCATGTTTTTCCCCAGCATTTT. Its translation: CASSQDVDLIHVFPQHF.

The rearrangement links TRBV19 to TRBJ1-5; D is ambiguous. The CDR3 contains 13 residues. Germline V gene sequence: CDR1 LNHDA, CDR2 SQIVND (reference sequence). The V end lost 7 bases, the J end lost 2 bases, and 9 bases lay between the germline ends. Here the CDR3 reads CASMEGGNQPQHF. CDR3 sequence (DNA): TGTGCCAGTATGGAGGGAGGCAATCAGCCCCAGCATTTT. The full variable domain, its missing parts supplied by reference TRBV19 and TRBJ1-5, is DGGITQSPKYLFRKEGQNVTLSCEQNLNHDAMYWYRQDPGQGLRLIYYSQIVNDFQKGDIAEGYSVSREKKESFPLTVTSAQKNPTAFYLCASMEGGNQPQHFGDGTRLSIL.

The CDR3 nucleotides are TGTGCCAGCGGGGCGGTGGACACCGGGGAGCTGTTTTTT. Translation gives CASGAVDTGELFF. The rearrangement links TRBV9 to TRBJ2-2; D is perhaps TRBD1 (5 bases). Germline V gene data show CDR1 as SGDLS and CDR2 as YYNGEE. The V and J ends lost 7 bases and 3 bases respectively, with 10 bases between them. The CDR3 spans 13 residues.

This clone was seen only a few times. The genes are TRBV27 and TRBJ2-4; possible D gene TRBD1, 6 bases. In germline, CDR1 is MNHEY, CDR2 SMNVEV (reference sequence). This CDR3 spans 12 amino acids. Trimming cost V 4 bases and J 6 bases, with 7 bases left between them. For the CDR3, the DNA is TGTGCCAGCAGTTCACAGGGAAACATTCAGTACTTC. It yields the protein CASSSQGNIQYF.

The chain employs TRBV14 and TRBJ2-1; 7 bases match TRBD2. This CDR3 comprises 16 residues. With V trimmed by 4 bases and J by 15 bases, 21 bases remained unmatched. Germline lookup yields CDR1 SGHDN and CDR2 FVKESK. The CDR3 coding sequence is TGTGCCAGCAGCCCATTCAGTCGGGGGGTGGCCAAACCGCGGTTCTTC. This sequence encodes CASSPFSRGVAKPRFF.

The rearrangement joins TRBV7-9 to TRBJ1-3; the D is unclear. Germline V CDR1 and CDR2: SEHNR, FQNEAQ (reference sequence). The CDR3 consists of 16 residues. Deletions cut 1 base from V and 0 bases from J, with 10 bases between. The chain's CDR3 is CASSLGRSSSGNTIYF. Here the CDR3 DNA reads TGTGCCAGCAGCTTAGGTCGCTCGAGCTCTGGAAACACCATATATTTT.

The DNA for the CDR3 is TGTGCCGCCCAGGACAGGGCAGATTCTGGGGCCAACGTCCTGACTTTC. The encoded protein is CAAQDRADSGANVLTF. This sequence joins TRBV4-2 and TRBJ2-6; 8 nucleotides agree with TRBD1. The length of the CDR3 is 16 residues. Losses at the gene ends were 11 bases for V and 1 base for J; bases not matched to a gene: 10. Looked up from germline, CDR1 is LGHNA and CDR2 is YNFKEQ.

The chain carries TRBV4-3 and TRBJ2-5; TRBD1 might be the D (5 bases). The CDR3 is 15 residues long. V dropped 3 bases and J dropped 1 base, with 12 bases sitting between them. The germline V gene has CDR1 LGHNA and CDR2 YSLEER. The CDR3 loop reads CASSQTTALQETQYF. DNA for the CDR3: TGCGCCAGCAGCCAGACGACAGCCCTCCAAGAGACCCAGTACTTC.

The J gene is TRBJ2-3, the V gene TRBV7-9; maybe TRBD2 (7 bases). There are 15 residues in the CDR3. Trimming removed 5 bases from V and 3 bases from J, with 15 bases in between. CDR1 and CDR2 from the germline V gene are SEHNR and FQNEAQ (reference sequence). The DNA for the CDR3 is TGTGCCAGCAGCGCCTGGGGGGGGCAGACAGATACGCAGTATTTT. It translates to CASSAWGGQTDTQYF.

This chain joins TRBV7-9 and TRBJ2-2; 9 nucleotides line up with TRBD1. Germline assignment: CDR1 SEHNR and CDR2 FQNEAQ (reference sequence). This CDR3 comprises 16 residues. J gave up 0 bases and V 5 bases, and 4 bases lay outside the gene matches. The CDR3 reads CASSDRGGPNTGELFF. As DNA, the CDR3 is TGTGCCAGCAGCGACAGGGGGGGACCGAACACCGGGGAGCTGTTTTTT. The complete variable domain, with remaining parts taken from reference TRBV7-9 and TRBJ2-2, reads DTGVSQNPRHKITKRGQNVTFRCDPISEHNRLYWYRQTLGQGPEFLTYFQNEAQLEKSRLLSDRFSAERPKGSFSTLEIQRTEQGDSAMYLCASSDRGGPNTGELFFGEGSRLTVL.

A single count supports this clone. This chain joins TRBV6-5 and TRBJ2-7, with TRBD2 matching 14 bases. Unmatched junction bases numbered 6, after V lost 5 bases and J lost 6 bases. The CDR3 sequence is 15 residues long. Germline V gene lookup returns CDR1 MNHEY and CDR2 SVGAGI. CDR3 sequence: CASSPWTSGGSEQYF. CDR3 coding DNA: TGTGCCAGCAGTCCATGGACTAGCGGGGGGAGCGAGCAGTACTTC.